Included here is one T cell receptor beta chain sequence, with context. What this receptor recognizes is not known. No base quality information exists; no much larger clone differs at one position. The sample's time point label, in plain terms: about 28 days (+/-7) after the second vaccine dose. Because spike-specific TCR depth and breadth did not differ between the two schedules, AZD1222 recipients who got a second dose at roughly 4 weeks were pooled with those who got a second dose at roughly 12 weeks. Vaccinee samples came from UK trials COV001 and COV002, including a single-blind randomized controlled phase 2/3 trial of AZD1222 (ChAdOx1 nCoV-19) in healthy adults. Trial participant PBMC samples were collected at day 0 and day 28 after the second dose for TCRbeta chain sequencing. CDR1 and CDR2 are drawn from the germline V gene: MGHDK, SYGVNS. The CDR3 measures 15 amino acids from cysteine to phenylalanine. The retained sequence is limited to the CDR3, 45 bases, with the frame set at the first base. At the junction V is shortened by 4 bases and J by 1 base, with 11 bases in between.

The data belong to a study of T cell responses to AZD1222 COVID-19 vaccine (dated by TCRdb to 2020 to 2023). In the study overall: A total of about 240 trial participants underwent TCR sequencing, of whom some 210 received two doses of AZD1222 and about 25 received two doses of the MenACWY control vaccine. Trial participants were enrolled into age subgroups of 18-55, 56-69 and 70-plus years, which contained 148, 28 and 57 TCR-sequenced participants, respectively.

What the work shows at the level of the full study, not this receptor alone: Vaccine-associated CD4 TCRs spanned the whole spike protein, with dominant responses in regions 160-218 and 743-854. After two AZD1222 doses, both the breadth and the depth of spike-specific TCRs were significantly higher than at day 0 and than in MenACWY recipients. Participants were mostly white British and included more females than males, and it was suggested by the authors that clonal diversity may have been underestimated. Reportedly, close to half of the unique spike-specific TCRs recognized epitopes lying outside the regions that are mutated in the B.1.351 and B.1.1.7 variants. Because no day 14 peak-response samples were available, the repertoires could be characterized only after the peak T cell response. In the small 56-69-year group, the increase in depth fell short of significance, most likely because of low power. Conclusions about previously exposed vaccinees are limited because only six or seven AZD1222 recipients were SARS-CoV-2 seropositive at baseline.

The CDR3 regions of human TCRbeta chains were subjected to immunosequencing. The published analysis was carried out like this. TCRs in the repertoires were matched against a reference library of SARS-CoV-2-specific TCRs that had been generated with the MIRA antigen-specificity platform. Breadth was defined as the fraction of unique TCRs that were SARS-CoV-2-associated. Depth was defined as the fraction of total T cells that were SARS-CoV-2-associated. Using the MIRA data, each spike-specific TCR was assigned both to the spike region to which the TCR was reactive and to a CD4 or CD8 class. Log10-transformed breadth and depth values were compared by one-way ANOVA with Sidak's multiple comparisons tests. In TCRdb, the immuneACCESS table is reduced to in-frame sequences with V and J assigned. These tables do not hold every clone; where another copy was compared, an unresolved V gene accounts for under half, and the others remain unexplained. V and J calls and clone size are as listed in that table; D and trimming were resolved from the DNA. Recorded for this sample are approximately 150,000 clones; just over 90% of them occurred a single time. The leading ten clones occupy around 1.8% of the sample.

Sequenced material: peripheral blood, taken 28 days after the second AZD1222 dose. Recombination linked TRBV25-1 to TRBJ2-1; no D gene is confidently identified. This TCR came from an adult who received the AZD1222 COVID-19 vaccine. The CDR3 region reads CASSGLFHSYNEQFF. The DNA reads as follows: TGTGCCAGCAGTGGGCTTTTTCATTCCTACAATGAGCAGTTCTTC.